This TCR beta chain was sequenced during a study of CD8 T cells in Susac syndrome. With random hexamers, roughly 0.5 to 1 ug RNA was reverse transcribed. TCRdb used MiXCR to reprocess the immunoSEQ multiplex PCR reads, holding one entry per CDR3 protein. The sample has about 200,000 distinct CDR3 sequences; about 95% are singletons. In blood CD8+ and CD4+ T cells, TCR beta underwent sequencing. The CDR3 is 12 amino acids. Trimming stripped 6 bases from V and 8 bases from J, with 13 bases between. Specimen: CD4+ T cells from PBMCs. The clonotype comes from a human donor with multiple sclerosis. The chain has TRBV12-3 or TRBV12-4 and TRBJ1-1; D remains unclear. The CDR3 sequence: CASSPLQLEAFF. For the CDR3, the DNA is TGTGCCAGCAGCCCACTGCAGCTGGAAGCTTTCTTT.